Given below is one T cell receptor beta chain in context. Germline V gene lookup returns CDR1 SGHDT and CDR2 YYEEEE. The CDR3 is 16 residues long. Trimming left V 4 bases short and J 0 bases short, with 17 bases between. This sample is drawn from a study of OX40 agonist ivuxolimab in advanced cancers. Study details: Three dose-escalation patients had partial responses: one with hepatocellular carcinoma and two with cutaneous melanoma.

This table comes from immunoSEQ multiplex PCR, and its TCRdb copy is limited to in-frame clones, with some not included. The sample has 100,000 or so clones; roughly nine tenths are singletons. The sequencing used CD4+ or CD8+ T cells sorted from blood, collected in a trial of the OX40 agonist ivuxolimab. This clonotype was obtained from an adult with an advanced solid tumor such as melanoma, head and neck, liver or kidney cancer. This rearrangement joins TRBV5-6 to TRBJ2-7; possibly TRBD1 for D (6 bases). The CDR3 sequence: CASSKDRMRISYEQYF. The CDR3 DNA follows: TGTGCCAGCAGCAAGGACAGAATGCGAATCTCCTACGAGCAGTACTTC.